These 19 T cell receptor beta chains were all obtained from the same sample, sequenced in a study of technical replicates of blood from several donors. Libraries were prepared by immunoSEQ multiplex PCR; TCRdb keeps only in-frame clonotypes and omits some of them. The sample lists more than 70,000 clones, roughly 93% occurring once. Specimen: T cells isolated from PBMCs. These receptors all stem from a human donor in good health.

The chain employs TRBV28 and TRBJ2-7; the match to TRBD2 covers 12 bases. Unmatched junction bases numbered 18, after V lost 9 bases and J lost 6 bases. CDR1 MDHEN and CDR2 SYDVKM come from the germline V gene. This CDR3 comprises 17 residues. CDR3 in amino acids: CASRLAGVQIGVGEQYF. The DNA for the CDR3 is TGTGCCAGTCGACTAGCGGGAGTTCAAATCGGGGTTGGCGAGCAGTACTTC.

CDR3 in amino acids: CASSIGQKTYEQYF. The DNA of the CDR3 is TGTGCCAGCAGCATAGGACAGAAGACCTACGAGCAGTACTTC. The V call is TRBV28, the J call TRBJ2-7, with TRBD1 as a possible D gene (6 bases). Germline V gene sequence: CDR1 MDHEN, CDR2 SYDVKM. The CDR3 runs to 14 residues. V lost 6 bases and J 2 bases, leaving 14 bases between the germline ends.

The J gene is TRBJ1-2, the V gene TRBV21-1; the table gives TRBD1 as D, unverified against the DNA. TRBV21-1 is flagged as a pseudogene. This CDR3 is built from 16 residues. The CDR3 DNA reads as TGTGCCAGCAGCACTAGGACCGGGACAGGGGGCTTTGGCTACACCTTC. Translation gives CASSTRTGTGGFGYTF.

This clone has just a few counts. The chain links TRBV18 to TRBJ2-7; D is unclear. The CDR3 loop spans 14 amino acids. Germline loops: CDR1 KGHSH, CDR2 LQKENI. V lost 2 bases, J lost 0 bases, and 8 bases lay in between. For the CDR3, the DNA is TGTGCCAGCTCACCATACGAGAGCTCCTACGAGCAGTACTTC. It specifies CASSPYESSYEQYF.

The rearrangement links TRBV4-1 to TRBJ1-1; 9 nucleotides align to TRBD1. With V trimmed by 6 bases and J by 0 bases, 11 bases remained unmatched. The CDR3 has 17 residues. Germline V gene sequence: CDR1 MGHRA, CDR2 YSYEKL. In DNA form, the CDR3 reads TGCGCCAGCAGGGCTACAACAGGGGGCTGTATGAACACTGAAGCTTTCTTT. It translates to CASRATTGGCMNTEAFF.

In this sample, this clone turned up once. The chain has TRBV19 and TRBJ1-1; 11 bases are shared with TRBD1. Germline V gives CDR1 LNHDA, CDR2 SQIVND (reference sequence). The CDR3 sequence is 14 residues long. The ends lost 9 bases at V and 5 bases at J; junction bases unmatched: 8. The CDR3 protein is CASGTGGSWTEAFF. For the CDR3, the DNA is TGTGCCAGCGGGACAGGGGGTTCTTGGACTGAAGCTTTCTTT.

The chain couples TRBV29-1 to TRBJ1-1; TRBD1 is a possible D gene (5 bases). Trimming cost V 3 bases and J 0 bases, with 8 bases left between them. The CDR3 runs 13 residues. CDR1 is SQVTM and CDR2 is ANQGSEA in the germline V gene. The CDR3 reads CSVEGRMNTEAFF. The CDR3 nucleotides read TGCAGCGTTGAGGGGCGGATGAACACTGAAGCTTTCTTT.

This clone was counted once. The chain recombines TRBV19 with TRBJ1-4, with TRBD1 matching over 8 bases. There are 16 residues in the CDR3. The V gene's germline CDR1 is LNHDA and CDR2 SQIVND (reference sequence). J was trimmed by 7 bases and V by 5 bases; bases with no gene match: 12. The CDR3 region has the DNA TGTGCCAGTAGTCACCTTCGGACAGGGTTCGGTGAAAAACTGTTTTTT. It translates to CASSHLRTGFGEKLFF.

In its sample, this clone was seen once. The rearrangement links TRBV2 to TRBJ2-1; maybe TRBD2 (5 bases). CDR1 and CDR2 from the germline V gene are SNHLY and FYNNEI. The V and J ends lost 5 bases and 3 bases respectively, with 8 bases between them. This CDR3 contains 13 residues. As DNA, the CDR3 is TGTGCCAGCAGTTCGGGGAGCTACAATGAGCAGTTCTTC. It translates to CASSSGSYNEQFF.

CDR3 sequence (DNA): TGTGCCAGCAGAGTTCAGGGTCTTGACGACACTGAAGCTTTCTTT. This codes for CASRVQGLDDTEAFF. The rearrangement joins TRBV27 to TRBJ1-1, with a tentative D call TRBD1 (5 bases). V lost 6 bases, J lost 3 bases, and 17 bases lay in between. This CDR3 region has 15 residues. Germline lookup yields CDR1 MNHEY and CDR2 SMNVEV (reference sequence).

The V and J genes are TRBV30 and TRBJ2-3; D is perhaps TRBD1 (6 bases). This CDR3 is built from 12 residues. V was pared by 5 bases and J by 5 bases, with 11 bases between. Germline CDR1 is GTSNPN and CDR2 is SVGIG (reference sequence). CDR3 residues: CAWVGGVDTQYF. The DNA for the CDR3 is TGTGCCTGGGTAGGGGGAGTAGATACGCAGTATTTT.

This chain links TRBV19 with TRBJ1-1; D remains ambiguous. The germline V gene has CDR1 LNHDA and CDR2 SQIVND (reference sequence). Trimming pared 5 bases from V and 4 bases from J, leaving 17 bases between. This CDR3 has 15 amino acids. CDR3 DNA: TGTGCCAGTAGTTCTGGACTTTTCCGGAGCACTGAAGCTTTCTTT. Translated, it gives CASSSGLFRSTEAFF.

The CDR3 spells CASSRSGQGLEAFF. CDR3 in DNA: TGTGCCAGCAGTAGATCGGGACAGGGACTTGAAGCTTTCTTT. V usage is TRBV6-5 and J usage is TRBJ1-1; 9 bases are shared with TRBD1. CDR1 is MNHEY, CDR2 SVGAGI, per germline. V trimming: 5 bases; J trimming: 7 bases; junction bases outside the gene matches: 8. CDR3 length equals 14 residues.

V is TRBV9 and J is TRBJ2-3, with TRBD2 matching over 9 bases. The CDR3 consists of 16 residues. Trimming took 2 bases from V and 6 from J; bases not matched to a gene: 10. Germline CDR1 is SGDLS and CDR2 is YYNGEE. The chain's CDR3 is CASSVRAGGIPDTQYF. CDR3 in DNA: TGTGCCAGCAGCGTGAGGGCGGGAGGGATCCCGGATACGCAGTATTTT.

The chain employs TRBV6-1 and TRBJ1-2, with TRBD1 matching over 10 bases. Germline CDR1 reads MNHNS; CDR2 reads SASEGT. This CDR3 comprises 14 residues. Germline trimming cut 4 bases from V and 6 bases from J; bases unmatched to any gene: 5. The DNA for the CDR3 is TGTGCCAGCAGTGCCGGACAGGGGGAAAATGGCTACACCTTC. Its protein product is CASSAGQGENGYTF.

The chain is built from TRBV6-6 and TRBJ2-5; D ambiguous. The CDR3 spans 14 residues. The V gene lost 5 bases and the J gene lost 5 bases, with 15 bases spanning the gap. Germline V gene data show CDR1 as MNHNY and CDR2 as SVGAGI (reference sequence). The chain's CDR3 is CASSADSAGETQYF. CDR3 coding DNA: TGTGCCAGCAGTGCCGACTCCGCCGGGGAGACCCAGTACTTC.

This CDR3 reads CASSSTYRLSSYNEQFF. The CDR3 DNA sequence: TGTGCCAGCAGCTCGACCTACAGGTTGAGCTCCTACAATGAGCAGTTCTTC. V usage is TRBV11-2 and J usage is TRBJ2-1; a weak D match, TRBD1 (5 bases). Germline CDR1 is SGHAT and CDR2 is FQNNGV. This CDR3 comprises 17 residues. V shed 4 bases and J shed 0 bases, with 16 bases lying between them.

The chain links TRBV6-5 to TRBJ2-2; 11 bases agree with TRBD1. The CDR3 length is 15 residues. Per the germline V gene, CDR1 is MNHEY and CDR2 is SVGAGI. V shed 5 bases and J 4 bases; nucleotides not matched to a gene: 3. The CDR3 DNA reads TGTGCCAGCAGTCCCGGACAGGGGGCCACCGGGGAGCTGTTTTTT. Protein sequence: CASSPGQGATGELFF.

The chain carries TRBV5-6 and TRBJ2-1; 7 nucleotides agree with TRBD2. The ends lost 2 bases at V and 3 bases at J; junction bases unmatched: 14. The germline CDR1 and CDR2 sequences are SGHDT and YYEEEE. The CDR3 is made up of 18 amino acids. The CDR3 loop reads CASSFGDGRRVHYNEQFF. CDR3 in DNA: TGTGCCAGCAGCTTTGGGGACGGGAGGAGGGTACACTACAATGAGCAGTTCTTC.